The rows below give T cell receptor beta chains drawn from one sample of a study of T cells after yellow fever vaccination. TCRdb redid the calling of the 5' RACE reads with MiXCR, one entry per CDR3 protein. The sample contains 250,000 to 400,000 distinct CDR3 sequences, about 4.5% of which appear only once. The sequenced sample was PBMCs, obtained 15 days after the yellow fever booster vaccination. These receptors originate from a man between 18 and 35 years old who received the YFV17D yellow fever vaccine. The conserved cysteine and the conserved F or W are not part of the CDR3 here. The order of the fields is V gene, CDR3 protein.

V gene: TRBV9; CDR3 protein: ASSVTGLSSDTQY
V gene: TRBV7-3; CDR3 protein: ASSPRGGTYNEQF
V gene: TRBV9; CDR3 protein: ASSVVGGSNIQY
V gene: TRBV3-1; CDR3 protein: ASSRDRVNGYT
V gene: TRBV9; CDR3 protein: ASSVGAALSSYEQY
V gene: TRBV4-3; CDR3 protein: ASSPRLAGGEQY
V gene: TRBV7-3; CDR3 protein: ASSLTSGGGEQF
V gene: TRBV6-2/TRBV6-3; CDR3 protein: ASSYSGGTSPLH
V gene: TRBV9; CDR3 protein: ASSVGLAGGHDYEQY
V gene: TRBV19; CDR3 protein: ASSTLLLGVADTQY
V gene: TRBV3-1; CDR3 protein: ASSSWDRGNEQF
V gene: TRBV7-8; CDR3 protein: ASSSRGTGTEAF
V gene: TRBV20-1; CDR3 protein: SAGFSHSGNTIY
V gene: TRBV29-1; CDR3 protein: SVVVLGRAF
V gene: TRBV5-1; CDR3 protein: ASSLGLGAETQY
V gene: TRBV9; CDR3 protein: ASSVEGWGTEAF
V gene: TRBV6-2/TRBV6-3; CDR3 protein: ASSYSTWIALGELGQY
V gene: TRBV7-2; CDR3 protein: ASSPISPNTGELF
V gene: TRBV7-2; CDR3 protein: ASSLYGGLGTEAF
V gene: TRBV12-3/TRBV12-4; CDR3 protein: ASSLRVPQETQY
V gene: TRBV27; CDR3 protein: ASSLSLSAFEQF
V gene: TRBV6-5; CDR3 protein: ASSTTGGLQETQY
V gene: TRBV7-8; CDR3 protein: ASSLLTGTNTEAF
V gene: TRBV4-2; CDR3 protein: ASSPVLSGFDEKLF
V gene: TRBV5-1; CDR3 protein: ASSLQGGFTEAF
V gene: TRBV4-3; CDR3 protein: ASSPRGFDTGELF
V gene: TRBV4-2; CDR3 protein: ASSPTPDRIYTGELF
V gene: TRBV3-1; CDR3 protein: ASSHWARPDTQY
V gene: TRBV11-2; CDR3 protein: ASSASGSETQY
V gene: TRBV6-5; CDR3 protein: ASSYHRSSYEQY
V gene: TRBV5-1; CDR3 protein: ASSEQGNYEQY
V gene: TRBV6-2/TRBV6-3; CDR3 protein: ASSNPMYEQY
V gene: TRBV6-5; CDR3 protein: ASSYRGTDTIY
V gene: TRBV9; CDR3 protein: ASSVGSSGATDTQY
V gene: TRBV29-1; CDR3 protein: SPLALDTEAF
V gene: TRBV5-1; CDR3 protein: ASSPETSGGLISTGELF
V gene: TRBV4-2; CDR3 protein: ASSQREGGGTEAF
V gene: TRBV20-1; CDR3 protein: SALPLAGGSTDTQY
V gene: TRBV11-3; CDR3 protein: ASSFRLVETQY
V gene: TRBV29-1; CDR3 protein: SVGRGTLLMNTEAF
V gene: TRBV20-1; CDR3 protein: SARVVTGVFYEQF
V gene: TRBV29-1; CDR3 protein: SVEQRVDNEQF
V gene: TRBV11-1; CDR3 protein: ASSVPDVRGNEQF
V gene: TRBV29-1; CDR3 protein: SVEDLRGASTDTQY
V gene: TRBV28; CDR3 protein: ASRIHRGLYNEQF
V gene: TRBV28; CDR3 protein: ASSSPAEGTEAF
V gene: TRBV5-6; CDR3 protein: ASSSGTVLQETQY
V gene: TRBV4-3; CDR3 protein: ASSQDLGGTIYGYT
V gene: TRBV20-1; CDR3 protein: SARDRQYETQY
V gene: TRBV7-9; CDR3 protein: ASSLRTGASNYGYT
V gene: TRBV7-2; CDR3 protein: ASSPLGGDTQY
V gene: TRBV24-1; CDR3 protein: ATVDYT
V gene: TRBV6-2/TRBV6-3; CDR3 protein: ASTQQGYFHTQY